A single sample is the source of the 4 T cell receptor beta chains below, sequenced in a study of CXCR3-negative and CXCR3-positive naive CD8 T cells. Findings and caveats of the study: TRB CDR3s of CXCR3-positive naive cells were more hydrophobic than those of CXCR3-negative naive cells.

Their target antigens are unknown. UMI labels and 5' RACE were used to prepare the TRB cDNA libraries. One entry per CDR3 protein, without DNA, is what TCRdb gives after re-calling the 5' RACE reads. The table for this sample gives under 150,000 distinct CDR3 sequences. The sample comprised naive CXCR3+ CD8+ T cells from blood. The subset was: CD45RO-CCR7+CD27+CD95- naive CD8+ T cells expressing CXCR3 (TNR3+). These receptors originate from a human donor in good health. Some clones in this sample may be carry-over from other donors' samples.

The chain links TRBV27 to TRBJ1-1; no DNA is available, so the TRBD1 call from TCRdb remains unchecked. Germline CDR1 reads MNHEY; CDR2 reads SMNVEV (reference sequence). The CDR3 has 15 residues. This CDR3 is CASRRGETLNTEAFF.

The V gene is TRBV7-9, the J gene TRBJ2-7; TCRdb's D gene call, TRBD1, goes unchecked for lack of DNA. CDR1 is SEHNR and CDR2 is FQNEAQ in the germline V gene (reference sequence). The CDR3 totals 16 residues. The CDR3 here is CASSPTGTDHSYEQYF.

V and J are TRBV19 and TRBJ1-2; TCRdb gives TRBD1 as the D gene, but with no DNA this cannot be confirmed. Germline V CDR1 and CDR2: LNHDA, SQIVND (reference sequence). The CDR3 runs to 12 residues. CDR3 amino acids: CASRQGVSGYTF.

V and J are TRBV27 and TRBJ1-1. This CDR3 has 13 amino acids. CDR1 is MNHEY and CDR2 is SMNVEV in the germline V gene (reference sequence). The CDR3 sequence is CAGSDDRNTEAFF.